The present T cell receptor beta chain was sequenced within a study of beta chain features in type 1 diabetes. Expressed TCRB transcripts were sequenced after all isolated RNA was converted to cDNA. Clones were sequenced by immunoSEQ multiplex PCR, and TCRdb holds only the in-frame ones, with some missing. The sample consists of about half a million clones, approximately 30% of them appearing once. Trimming removed 6 bases from V and 3 bases from J, with 6 bases in between. Germline assignment: CDR1 LNHDA and CDR2 SQIVND (reference sequence). The CDR3 loop spans 13 amino acids. The chain is built from TRBV19 and TRBJ2-6; D remains unclear. This TCR derives from a man younger than 35 in good health. Sequencing was performed on naive CD4+ T cells from blood. The CDR3 DNA is TGTGCCAGTAGAGTTCGTGGGGCCAACGTCCTGACTTTC. Translation gives CASRVRGANVLTF.